This section outlines one T cell receptor (beta chain) sequence together with its context. Antigen specificity is unknown. This specimen includes other DNA sequences encoding the same CDR3. The data were taken from a study of shared clonotypes between healthy human individuals. Sorted-subset replicate PCR reactions were performed with about 200 ng DNA, corresponding to some 32,000 T cell genomes. The data were produced by immunoSEQ multiplex PCR, yet TCRdb's version contains in-frame clones alone and is incomplete. The sample lists about 2.2 million clones, around 93% seen once, with around 1.7% in the top ten. Study-level findings and limits: Clonotypes that were shared across four donors made up approximately 5% of naive CD4 clonotypes.

CD8 cells classed as naive were CD45RO-negative and positively selected for CCR7, excluding terminally differentiated effector memory CD45RA+ cells. Study donors comprised healthy, HIV-negative adults devoid of recent acute infection or vaccination. Specimen: naive CD8+ T cells from PBMCs. This TCR came from a man aged 18 to 29 in good health. Some clones in this sample may be carry-over from other donors' samples.

The CDR3 loop is CASSEGGSSYEQYF. The CDR3 DNA follows: TGTGCCAGCAGTGAAGGTGGAAGCTCCTACGAGCAGTACTTC. The chain combines TRBV6-1 with TRBJ2-7, with D hard to call. Per the germline V gene, CDR1 is MNHNS and CDR2 is SASEGT. This CDR3 spans 14 amino acids. V was trimmed by 1 base and J by 0 bases, leaving 7 bases between them.